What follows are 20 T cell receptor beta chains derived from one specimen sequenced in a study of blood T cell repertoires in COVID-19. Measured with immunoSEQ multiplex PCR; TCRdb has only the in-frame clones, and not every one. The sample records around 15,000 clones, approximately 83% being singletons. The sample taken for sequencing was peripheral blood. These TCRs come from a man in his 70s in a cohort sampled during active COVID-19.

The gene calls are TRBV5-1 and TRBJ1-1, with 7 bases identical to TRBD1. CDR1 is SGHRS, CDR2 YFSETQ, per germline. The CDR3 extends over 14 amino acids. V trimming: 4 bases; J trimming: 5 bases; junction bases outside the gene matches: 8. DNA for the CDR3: TGCGCCAGCAGCATCCGACAGGGTGAAACTGAAGCTTTCTTT. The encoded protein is CASSIRQGETEAFF.

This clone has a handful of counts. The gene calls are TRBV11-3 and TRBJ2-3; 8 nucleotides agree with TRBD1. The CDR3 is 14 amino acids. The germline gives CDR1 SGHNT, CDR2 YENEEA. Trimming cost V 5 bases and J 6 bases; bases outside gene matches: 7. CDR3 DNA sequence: TGTGCCAGCAGCGACAGGACAGGGCCTGATACGCAGTATTTT. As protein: CASSDRTGPDTQYF.

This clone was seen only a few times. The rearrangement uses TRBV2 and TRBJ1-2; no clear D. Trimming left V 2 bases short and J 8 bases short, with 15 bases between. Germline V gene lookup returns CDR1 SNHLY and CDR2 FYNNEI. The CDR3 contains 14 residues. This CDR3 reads CASSESSRVNGYTF. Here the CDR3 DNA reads TGTGCCAGCAGTGAATCCTCCCGGGTCAACGGCTACACCTTC. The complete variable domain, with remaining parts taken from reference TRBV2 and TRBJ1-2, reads EPEVTQTPSHQVTQMGQEVILRCVPISNHLYFYWYRQILGQKVEFLVSFYNNEISEKSEIFDDQFSVERPDGSNFTLKIRSTKLEDSAMYFCASSESSRVNGYTFGSGTRLTVV.

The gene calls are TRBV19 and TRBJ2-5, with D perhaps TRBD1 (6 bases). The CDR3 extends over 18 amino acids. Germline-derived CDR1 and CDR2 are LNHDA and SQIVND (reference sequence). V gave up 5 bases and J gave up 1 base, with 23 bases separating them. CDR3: CASSLLGQSGDVQETQYF. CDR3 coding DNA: TGTGCCAGTAGTTTACTCGGACAGAGCGGTGACGTCCAAGAGACCCAGTACTTC.

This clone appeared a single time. CDR3 bases: TGTGCCATCAGTATCGTAGCGGGAGGGCCAGGAGATACGCAGTATTTT. This sequence encodes CAISIVAGGPGDTQYF. V usage is TRBV10-3 and J usage is TRBJ2-3, with 11 bases aligning to TRBD2. With V trimmed by 5 bases and J by 5 bases, 9 bases remained unmatched. Germline V gives CDR1 ENHRY, CDR2 SYGVKD. CDR3 length: 16 amino acids.

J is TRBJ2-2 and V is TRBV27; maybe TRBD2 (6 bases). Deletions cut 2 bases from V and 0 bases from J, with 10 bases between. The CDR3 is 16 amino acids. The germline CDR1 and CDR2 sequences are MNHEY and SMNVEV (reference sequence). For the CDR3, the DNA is TGTGCCAGCAGTTTACGGGGGTCCCCGAACACCGGGGAGCTGTTTTTT. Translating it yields CASSLRGSPNTGELFF.

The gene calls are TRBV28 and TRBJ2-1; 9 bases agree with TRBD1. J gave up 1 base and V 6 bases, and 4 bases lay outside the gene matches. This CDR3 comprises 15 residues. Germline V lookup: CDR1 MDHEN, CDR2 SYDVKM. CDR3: CASSKTGGSYNEQFF. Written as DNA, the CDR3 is TGTGCCAGCAGCAAGACAGGGGGATCCTACAATGAGCAGTTCTTC.

CDR3 sequence (DNA): TGTGCCAGCAGTTTATATGGGAACCGGGACAGCTCCTACGAGCAGTACTTC. Encoded protein: CASSLYGNRDSSYEQYF. The genes are TRBV28 and TRBJ2-7; 7 nucleotides line up with TRBD1. The CDR3 consists of 17 residues. V lost 1 base, J lost 0 bases, and 9 bases stayed unmatched. The germline V gene has CDR1 MDHEN and CDR2 SYDVKM.

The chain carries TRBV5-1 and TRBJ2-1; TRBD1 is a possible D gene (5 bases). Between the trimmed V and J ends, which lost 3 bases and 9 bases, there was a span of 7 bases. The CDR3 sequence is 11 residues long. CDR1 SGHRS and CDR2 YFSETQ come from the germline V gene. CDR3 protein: CASSSTVEQFF. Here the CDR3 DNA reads TGCGCCAGCAGCTCGACAGTTGAGCAGTTCTTC. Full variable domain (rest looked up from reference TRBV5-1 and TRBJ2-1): KAGVTQTPRYLIKTRGQQVTLSCSPISGHRSVSWYQQTPGQGLQFLFEYFSETQRNKGNFPGRFSGRQFSNSRSEMNVSTLELGDSALYLCASSSTVEQFFGPGTRLTVL.

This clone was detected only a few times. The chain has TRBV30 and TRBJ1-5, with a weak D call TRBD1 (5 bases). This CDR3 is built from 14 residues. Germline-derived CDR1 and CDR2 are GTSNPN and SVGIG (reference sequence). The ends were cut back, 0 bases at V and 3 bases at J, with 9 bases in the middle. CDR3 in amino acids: CAWSVRRVNQPQHF. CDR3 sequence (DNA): TGTGCCTGGAGTGTACGCAGGGTCAATCAGCCCCAGCATTTT.

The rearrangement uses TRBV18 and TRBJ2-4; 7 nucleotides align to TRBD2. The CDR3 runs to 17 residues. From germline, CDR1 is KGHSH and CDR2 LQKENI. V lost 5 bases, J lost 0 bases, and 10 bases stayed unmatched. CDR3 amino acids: CASSYVSSGLAKNIQYF. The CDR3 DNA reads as TGTGCCAGCTCATATGTGTCTAGCGGACTAGCCAAAAACATTCAGTACTTC.

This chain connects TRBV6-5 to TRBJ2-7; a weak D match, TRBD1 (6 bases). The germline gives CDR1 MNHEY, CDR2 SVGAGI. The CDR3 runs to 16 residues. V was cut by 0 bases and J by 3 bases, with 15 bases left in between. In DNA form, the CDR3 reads TGTGCCAGCAGTTACTCAGGGGGACATGGGGGCTACGAGCAGTACTTC. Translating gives CASSYSGGHGGYEQYF.

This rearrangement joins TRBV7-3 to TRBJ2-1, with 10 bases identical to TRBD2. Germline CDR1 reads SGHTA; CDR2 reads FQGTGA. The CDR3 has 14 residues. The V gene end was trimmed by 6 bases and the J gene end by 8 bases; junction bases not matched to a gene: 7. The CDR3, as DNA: TGTGCCAGCAGTTCTAGCGGGAGCGGGGATGAGCAGTTCTTC. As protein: CASSSSGSGDEQFF.

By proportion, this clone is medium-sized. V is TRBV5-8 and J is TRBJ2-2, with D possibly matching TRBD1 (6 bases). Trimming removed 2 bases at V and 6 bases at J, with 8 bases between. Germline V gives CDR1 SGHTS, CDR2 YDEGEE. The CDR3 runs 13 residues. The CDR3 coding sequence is TGTGCCAGCAGCTTTACAGGGTCCGGGGAGCTGTTTTTT. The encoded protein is CASSFTGSGELFF.

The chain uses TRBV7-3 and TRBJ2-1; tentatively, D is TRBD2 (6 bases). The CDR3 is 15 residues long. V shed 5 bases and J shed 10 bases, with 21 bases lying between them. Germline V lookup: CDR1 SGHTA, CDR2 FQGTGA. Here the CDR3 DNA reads TGTGCCAGCAGCCAGACGCGGGACCCCGAACGGGAGCAGTTCTTC. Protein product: CASSQTRDPEREQFF.

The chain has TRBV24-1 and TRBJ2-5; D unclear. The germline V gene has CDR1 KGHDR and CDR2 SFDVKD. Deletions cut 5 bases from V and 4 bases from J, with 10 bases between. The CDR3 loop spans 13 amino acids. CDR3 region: CATSAEVSETQYF. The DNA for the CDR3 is TGTGCCACCAGTGCTGAGGTTTCAGAGACCCAGTACTTC.

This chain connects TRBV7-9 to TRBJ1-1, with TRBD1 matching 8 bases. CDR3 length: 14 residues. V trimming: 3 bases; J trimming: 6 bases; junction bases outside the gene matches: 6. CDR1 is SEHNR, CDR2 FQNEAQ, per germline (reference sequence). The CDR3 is CASSFATGASEAFF. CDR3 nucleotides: TGTGCCAGCAGCTTTGCGACAGGGGCATCTGAAGCTTTCTTT.

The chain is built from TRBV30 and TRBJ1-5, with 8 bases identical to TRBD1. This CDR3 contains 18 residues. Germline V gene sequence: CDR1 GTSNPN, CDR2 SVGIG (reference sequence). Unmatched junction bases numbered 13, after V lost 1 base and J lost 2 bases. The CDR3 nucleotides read TGTGCCTGGAGTGGTAAGGGCAGGGGGCATTTAGGCAATCAGCCCCAGCATTTT. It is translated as CAWSGKGRGHLGNQPQHF.

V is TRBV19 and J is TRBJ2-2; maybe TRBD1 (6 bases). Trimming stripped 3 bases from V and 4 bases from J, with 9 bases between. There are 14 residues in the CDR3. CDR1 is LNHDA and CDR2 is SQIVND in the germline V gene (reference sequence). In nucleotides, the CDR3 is TGTGCCAGTAGTATTCTCAGGGGCACCGGGGAGCTGTTTTTT. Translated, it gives CASSILRGTGELFF.

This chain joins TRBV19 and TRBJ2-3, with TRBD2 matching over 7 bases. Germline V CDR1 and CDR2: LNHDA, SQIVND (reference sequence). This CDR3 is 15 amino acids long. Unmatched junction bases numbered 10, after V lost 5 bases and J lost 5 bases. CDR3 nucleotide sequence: TGTGCCAGTAGTTATCGAGCGGGATGGGAAGATACGCAGTATTTT. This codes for CASSYRAGWEDTQYF.